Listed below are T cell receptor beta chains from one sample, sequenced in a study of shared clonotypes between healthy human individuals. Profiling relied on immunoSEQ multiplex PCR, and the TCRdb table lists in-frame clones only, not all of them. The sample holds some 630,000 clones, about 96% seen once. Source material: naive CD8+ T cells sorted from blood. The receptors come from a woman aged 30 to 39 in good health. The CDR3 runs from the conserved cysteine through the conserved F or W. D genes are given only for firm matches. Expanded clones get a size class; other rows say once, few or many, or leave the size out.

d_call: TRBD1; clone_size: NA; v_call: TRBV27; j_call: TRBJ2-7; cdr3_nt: TGTGCCAGCAGTTTAGGACAGGACTACGAGCAGTACTTC; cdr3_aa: CASSLGQDYEQYF
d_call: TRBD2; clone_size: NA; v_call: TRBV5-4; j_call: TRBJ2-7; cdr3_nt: TGTGCCAGCAGCTTGGGACTAGCATTGTCCCTCGAGCAGTACTTC; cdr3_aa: CASSLGLALSLEQYF
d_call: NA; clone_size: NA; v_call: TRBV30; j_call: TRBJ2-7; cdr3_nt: TGTGCGTCGGGGGTTGTCTCCGAGCAGTACTTC; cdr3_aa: CASGVVSEQYF
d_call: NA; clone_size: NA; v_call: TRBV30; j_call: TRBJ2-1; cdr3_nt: TGTGCCTGGAACAGGGTCTCCTACAATGAGCAGTTCTTC; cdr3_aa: CAWNRVSYNEQFF
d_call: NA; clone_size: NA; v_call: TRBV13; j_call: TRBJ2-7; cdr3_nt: TGTGCCAGCAGCCCCCGGTCCAACCCCCTTCTCGAGCAGTACTTC; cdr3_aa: CASSPRSNPLLEQYF
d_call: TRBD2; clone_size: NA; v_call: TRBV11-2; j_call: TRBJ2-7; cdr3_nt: TGTGCCAGCAGCTTAGATGGGGGGGGTTACGAGCAGTACTTC; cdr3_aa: CASSLDGGGYEQYF
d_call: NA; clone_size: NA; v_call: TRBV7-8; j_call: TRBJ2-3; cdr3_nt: TGTGCCAGCAGCTTATGGGACTCCTTAGTAGCAGATACGCAGTATTTT; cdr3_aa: CASSLWDSLVADTQYF
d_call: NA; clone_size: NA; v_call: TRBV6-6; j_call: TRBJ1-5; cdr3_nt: TGTGCCAGCAGTTTTTTGGAGGGCCAGCCCCAGCATTTT; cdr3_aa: CASSFLEGQPQHF
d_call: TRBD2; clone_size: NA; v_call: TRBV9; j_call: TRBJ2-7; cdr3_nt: TGTGCCAGCTCCGGGACTACGCACGAGCAGTACTTC; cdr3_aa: CASSGTTHEQYF
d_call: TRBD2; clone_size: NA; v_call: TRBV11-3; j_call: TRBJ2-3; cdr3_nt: TGTGCCAGCAGCTTAGTGTTTCTAGCGGGGGATAGCACAGATACGCAGTATTTT; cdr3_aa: CASSLVFLAGDSTDTQYF
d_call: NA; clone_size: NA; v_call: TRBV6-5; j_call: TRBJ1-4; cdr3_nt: TGTGCCAGCAGCCAACAGGGAGATGAAAAACTGTTTTTT; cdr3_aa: CASSQQGDEKLFF
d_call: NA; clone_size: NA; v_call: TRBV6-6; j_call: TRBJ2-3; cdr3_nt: TGTGCCAGCAGTTACGGGGTAGCGGCTAGCACAGATACGCAGTATTTT; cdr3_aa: CASSYGVAASTDTQYF
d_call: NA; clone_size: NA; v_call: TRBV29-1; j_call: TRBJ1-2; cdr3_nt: TGCAGCGTTGTTCGAGTCCTAACGTGGGATGGCTACACCTTC; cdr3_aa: CSVVRVLTWDGYTF
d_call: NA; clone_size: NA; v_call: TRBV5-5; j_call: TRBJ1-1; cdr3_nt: TGTGCCAGCAGCTTAGGGTTGAATGAAGCTTTCTTT; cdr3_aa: CASSLGLNEAFF
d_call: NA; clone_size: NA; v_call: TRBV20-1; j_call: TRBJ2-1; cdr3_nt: TGCAGTGCTAGACTAGCGGAGCAGTTCTTC; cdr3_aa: CSARLAEQFF
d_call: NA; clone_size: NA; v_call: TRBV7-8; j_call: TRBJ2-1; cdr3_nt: TGTGCCAGCAGCTTAGCGCCGCGACAGGGACTTTTGGCTGCCAATGAGCAGTTCTTC; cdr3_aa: CASSLAPRQGLLAANEQFF
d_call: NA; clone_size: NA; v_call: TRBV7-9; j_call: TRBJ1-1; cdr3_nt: TGTGCCAGCAGCCAGAACACAGGGAACACTGAAGCTTTCTTT; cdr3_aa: CASSQNTGNTEAFF
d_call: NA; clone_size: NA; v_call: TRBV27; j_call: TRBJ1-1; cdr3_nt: TGTGCCAGCAGTCCCGGACTGGGGAACACTGAAGCTTTCTTT; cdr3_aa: CASSPGLGNTEAFF
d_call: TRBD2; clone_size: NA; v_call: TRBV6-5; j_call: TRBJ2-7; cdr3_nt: TGTGCCAGCAGTTACTCAACCGGGACTACGACCTACGAGCAGTACTTC; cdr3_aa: CASSYSTGTTTYEQYF
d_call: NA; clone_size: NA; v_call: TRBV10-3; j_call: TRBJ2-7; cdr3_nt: TGTGCCATCAGGTCCCCAGGCGTCCACGAGCAGTACTTC; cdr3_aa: CAIRSPGVHEQYF
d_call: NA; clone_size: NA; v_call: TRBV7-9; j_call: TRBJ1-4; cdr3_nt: TGTGCCAGCAGCTTAGGGGCAGGGGTAGGAGAAAAACTGTTTTTT; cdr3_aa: CASSLGAGVGEKLFF
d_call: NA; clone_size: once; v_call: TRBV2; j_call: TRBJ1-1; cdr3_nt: TGTGCCAGCAGGAATTGGGTTAACACTGAAGCTTTCTTT; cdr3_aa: CASRNWVNTEAFF
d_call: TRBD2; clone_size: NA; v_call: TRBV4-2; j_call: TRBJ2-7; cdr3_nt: TGTGCCAGCAGCCAGACGACTAGCGTAGCCTCCTACGAGCAGTACTTC; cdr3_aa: CASSQTTSVASYEQYF
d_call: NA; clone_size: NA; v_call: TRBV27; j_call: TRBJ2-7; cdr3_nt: TGTGCCAGCAGTTTAGGGTACTCAGACTCCTACGAGCAGTACTTC; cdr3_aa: CASSLGYSDSYEQYF
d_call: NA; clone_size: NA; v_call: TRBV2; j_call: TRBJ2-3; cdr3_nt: TGTGCCAGCAGTGAATATAGAGAAGTTGGCACAGATACGCAGTATTTT; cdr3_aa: CASSEYREVGTDTQYF
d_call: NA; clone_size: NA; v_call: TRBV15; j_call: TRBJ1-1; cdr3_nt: TGTGCCACCAGTGAGGAGAGGCTTGAGAACACTGAAGCTTTCTTT; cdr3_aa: CATSEERLENTEAFF
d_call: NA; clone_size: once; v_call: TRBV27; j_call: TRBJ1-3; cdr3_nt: TGTGCCAGCAGTTTGGGCAGTTTGGACACCATATATTTT; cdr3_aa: CASSLGSLDTIYF
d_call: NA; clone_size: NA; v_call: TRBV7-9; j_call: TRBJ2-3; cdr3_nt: TGTGCCAGCCTTTCGCTAGCCCAAGATACGCAGTATTTT; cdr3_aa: CASLSLAQDTQYF
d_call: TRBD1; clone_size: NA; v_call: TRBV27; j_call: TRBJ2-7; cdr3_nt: TGTGCCAGCAGTTTAACAGGGACAGGGACCTACGAGCAGTACTTC; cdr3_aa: CASSLTGTGTYEQYF
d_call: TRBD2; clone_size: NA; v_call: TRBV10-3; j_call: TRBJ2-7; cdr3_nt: TGTGCCATCAGTGAGGTTGGCGGGAGCTACGAGCAGTACTTC; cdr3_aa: CAISEVGGSYEQYF
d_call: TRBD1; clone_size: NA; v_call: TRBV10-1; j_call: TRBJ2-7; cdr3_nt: TGCGCCAGCAGTCCGGACAGGGGATCCTACGAGCAGTACTTC; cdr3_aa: CASSPDRGSYEQYF
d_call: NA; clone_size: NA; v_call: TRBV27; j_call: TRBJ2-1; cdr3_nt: TGTGCCAGCTGGAGGCTAGTGGATAATGAGCAGTTCTTC; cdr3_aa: CASWRLVDNEQFF
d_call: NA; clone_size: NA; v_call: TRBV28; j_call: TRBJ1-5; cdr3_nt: TGTGCCAGCAGTTTTCCGGGTATTCAGCCCCAGCATTTT; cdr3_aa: CASSFPGIQPQHF
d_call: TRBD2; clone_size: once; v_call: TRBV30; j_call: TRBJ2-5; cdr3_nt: TGTGCCTGGAGGCTGAGCGGGAGTTACGAGACCCAGTACTTC; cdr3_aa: CAWRLSGSYETQYF
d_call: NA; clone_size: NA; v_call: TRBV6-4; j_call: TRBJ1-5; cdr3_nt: TGTGCCAGCAGTGGAAGGACAGCCAATCAGCCCCAGCATTTT; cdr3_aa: CASSGRTANQPQHF